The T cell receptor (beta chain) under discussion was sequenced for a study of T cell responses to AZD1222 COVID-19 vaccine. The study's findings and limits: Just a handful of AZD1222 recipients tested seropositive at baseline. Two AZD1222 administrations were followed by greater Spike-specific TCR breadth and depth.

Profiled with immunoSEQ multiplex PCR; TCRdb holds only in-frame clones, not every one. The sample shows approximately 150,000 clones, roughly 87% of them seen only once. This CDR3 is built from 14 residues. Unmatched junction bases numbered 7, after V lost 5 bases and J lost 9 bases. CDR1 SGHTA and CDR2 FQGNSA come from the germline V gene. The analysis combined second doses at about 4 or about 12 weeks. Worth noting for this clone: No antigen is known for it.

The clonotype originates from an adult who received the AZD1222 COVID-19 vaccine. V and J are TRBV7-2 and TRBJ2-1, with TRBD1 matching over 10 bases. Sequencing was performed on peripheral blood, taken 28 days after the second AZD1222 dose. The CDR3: CASSRDRGQGEQFF. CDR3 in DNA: TGTGCCAGCAGCCGGGACAGGGGTCAGGGTGAGCAGTTCTTC.